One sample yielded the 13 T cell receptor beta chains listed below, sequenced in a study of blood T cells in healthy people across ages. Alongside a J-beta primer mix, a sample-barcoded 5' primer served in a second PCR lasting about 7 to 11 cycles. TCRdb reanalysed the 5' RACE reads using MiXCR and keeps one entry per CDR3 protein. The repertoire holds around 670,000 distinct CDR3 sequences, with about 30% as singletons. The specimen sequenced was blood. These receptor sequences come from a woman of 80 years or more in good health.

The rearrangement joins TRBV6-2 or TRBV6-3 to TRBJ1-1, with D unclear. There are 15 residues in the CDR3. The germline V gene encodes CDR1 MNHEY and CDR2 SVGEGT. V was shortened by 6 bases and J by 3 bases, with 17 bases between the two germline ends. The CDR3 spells CASRGLFEGDTEAFF. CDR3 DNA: TGTGCCAGCAGAGGACTTTTCGAAGGTGACACTGAAGCTTTCTTT.

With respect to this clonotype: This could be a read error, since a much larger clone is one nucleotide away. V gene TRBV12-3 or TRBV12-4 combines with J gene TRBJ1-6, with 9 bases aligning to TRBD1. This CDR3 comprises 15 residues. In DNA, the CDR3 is TGTGCCAGCAGTTCCGGGGGACAGGGTAATTCACCCCCCCACTTT. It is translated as CASSSGGQGNSPPHF.

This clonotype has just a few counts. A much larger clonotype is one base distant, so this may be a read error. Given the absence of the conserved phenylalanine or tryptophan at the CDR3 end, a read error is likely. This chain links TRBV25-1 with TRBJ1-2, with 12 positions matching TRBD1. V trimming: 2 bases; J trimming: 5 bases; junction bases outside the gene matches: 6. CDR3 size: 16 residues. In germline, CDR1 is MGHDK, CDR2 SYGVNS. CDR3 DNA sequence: TGTGCCAGCAGTGAAGGGGACAGGGGGCGCCGGTATGGCTACACCCTC. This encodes CASSEGDRGRRYGYTL.

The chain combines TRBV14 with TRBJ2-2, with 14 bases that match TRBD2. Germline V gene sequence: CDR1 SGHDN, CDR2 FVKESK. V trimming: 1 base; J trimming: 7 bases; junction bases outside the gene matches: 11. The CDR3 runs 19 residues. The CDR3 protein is CASSQVRTSGGRSGGELFF. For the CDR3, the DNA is TGTGCCAGCAGCCAAGTCCGGACTAGCGGGGGGCGGTCCGGCGGGGAGCTGTTTTTT. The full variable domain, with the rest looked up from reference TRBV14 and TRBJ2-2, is EAGVTQFPSHSVIEKGQTVTLRCDPISGHDNLYWYRRVMGKEIKFLLHFVKESKQDESGMPNNRFLAERTGGTYSTLKVQPAELEDSGVYFCASSQVRTSGGRSGGELFFGEGSRLTVL.

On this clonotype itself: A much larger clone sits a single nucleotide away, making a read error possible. CDR3 nucleotide sequence: TGCAGTGCTCCCTTAGCGGGGGGATCCTACAATGGGCAGTTCTTC. Its translation: CSAPLAGGSYNGQFF. V gene TRBV20-1 combines with J gene TRBJ2-1, with 10 nucleotides matching TRBD2. The CDR3 extends over 15 amino acids. Germline V gene data show CDR1 as DFQATT and CDR2 as SNEGSKA (reference sequence).

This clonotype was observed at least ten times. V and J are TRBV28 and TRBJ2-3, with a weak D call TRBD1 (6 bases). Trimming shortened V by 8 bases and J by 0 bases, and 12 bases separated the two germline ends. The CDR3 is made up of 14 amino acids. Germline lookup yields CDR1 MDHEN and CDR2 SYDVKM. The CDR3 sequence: CASLWQGSTDTQYF. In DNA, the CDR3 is TGTGCCAGCTTATGGCAGGGGAGCACAGATACGCAGTATTTT.

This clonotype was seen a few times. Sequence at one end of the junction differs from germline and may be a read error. CDR3 DNA sequence: TGTGCCAGCACCATAGGGGGACTAGGAAACACCGGGGAGCGGTTTTTT. Translated, it gives CASTIGGLGNTGERFF. The chain couples TRBV7-3 to TRBJ2-2; 8 positions agree with TRBD2. CDR1 SGHTA and CDR2 FQGTGA come from the germline V gene. This CDR3 is 16 amino acids long.

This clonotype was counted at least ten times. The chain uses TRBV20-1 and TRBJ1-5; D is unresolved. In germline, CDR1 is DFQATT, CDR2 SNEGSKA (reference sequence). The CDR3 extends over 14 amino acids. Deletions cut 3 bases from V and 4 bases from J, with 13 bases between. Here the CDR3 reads CSASSGRTNQPQHF. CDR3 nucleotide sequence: TGCAGTGCTAGTAGTGGCAGAACGAATCAGCCCCAGCATTTT.

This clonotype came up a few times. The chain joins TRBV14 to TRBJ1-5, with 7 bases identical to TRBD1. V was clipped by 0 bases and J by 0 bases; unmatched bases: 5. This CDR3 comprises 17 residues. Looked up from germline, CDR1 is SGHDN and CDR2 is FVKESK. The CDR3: CASSQDPGQYSNQPQHF. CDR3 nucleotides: TGTGCCAGCAGCCAAGATCCGGGACAGTATAGCAATCAGCCCCAGCATTTT. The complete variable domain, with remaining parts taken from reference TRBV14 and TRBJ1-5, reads EAGVTQFPSHSVIEKGQTVTLRCDPISGHDNLYWYRRVMGKEIKFLLHFVKESKQDESGMPNNRFLAERTGGTYSTLKVQPAELEDSGVYFCASSQDPGQYSNQPQHFGDGTRLSIL.

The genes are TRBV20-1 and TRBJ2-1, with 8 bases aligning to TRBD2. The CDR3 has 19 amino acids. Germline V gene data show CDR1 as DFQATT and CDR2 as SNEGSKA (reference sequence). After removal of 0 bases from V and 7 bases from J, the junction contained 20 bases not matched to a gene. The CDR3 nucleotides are TGCAGTGCTAGAGAACGTACTCCTGTCACTAGCGGCACCCCTAATGAGCAGTTCTTC. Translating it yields CSARERTPVTSGTPNEQFF.

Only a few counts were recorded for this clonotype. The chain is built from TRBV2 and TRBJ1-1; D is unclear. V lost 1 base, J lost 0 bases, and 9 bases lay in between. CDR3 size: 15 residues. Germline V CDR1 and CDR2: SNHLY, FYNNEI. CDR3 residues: CASSEDGRMNTEAFF. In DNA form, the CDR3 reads TGTGCCAGCAGTGAAGACGGCCGCATGAACACTGAAGCTTTCTTT. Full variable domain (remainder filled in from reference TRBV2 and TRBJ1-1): EPEVTQTPSHQVTQMGQEVILRCVPISNHLYFYWYRQILGQKVEFLVSFYNNEISEKSEIFDDQFSVERPDGSNFTLKIRSTKLEDSAMYFCASSEDGRMNTEAFFGQGTRLTVV.

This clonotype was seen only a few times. CDR3 coding DNA: TGCAGCGTCGTAGCGGGAGTGAGCTACAATGAGCAGTTCTTC. Residues: CSVVAGVSYNEQFF. This chain uses TRBV29-1 with TRBJ2-1; 9 bases fit TRBD2. The CDR3 covers 14 residues. The trim removed 6 bases at V and 3 bases at J, leaving 6 bases unmatched. From germline, CDR1 is SQVTM and CDR2 ANQGSEA.

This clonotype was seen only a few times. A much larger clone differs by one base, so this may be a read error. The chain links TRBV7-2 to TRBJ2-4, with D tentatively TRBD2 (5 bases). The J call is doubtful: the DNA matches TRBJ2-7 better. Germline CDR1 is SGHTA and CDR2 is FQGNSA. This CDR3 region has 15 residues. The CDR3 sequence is CASSFNSLVAGEQYF. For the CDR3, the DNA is TGTGCCAGCAGCTTTAATTCGCTCGTCGCGGGCGAGCAGTACTTC.